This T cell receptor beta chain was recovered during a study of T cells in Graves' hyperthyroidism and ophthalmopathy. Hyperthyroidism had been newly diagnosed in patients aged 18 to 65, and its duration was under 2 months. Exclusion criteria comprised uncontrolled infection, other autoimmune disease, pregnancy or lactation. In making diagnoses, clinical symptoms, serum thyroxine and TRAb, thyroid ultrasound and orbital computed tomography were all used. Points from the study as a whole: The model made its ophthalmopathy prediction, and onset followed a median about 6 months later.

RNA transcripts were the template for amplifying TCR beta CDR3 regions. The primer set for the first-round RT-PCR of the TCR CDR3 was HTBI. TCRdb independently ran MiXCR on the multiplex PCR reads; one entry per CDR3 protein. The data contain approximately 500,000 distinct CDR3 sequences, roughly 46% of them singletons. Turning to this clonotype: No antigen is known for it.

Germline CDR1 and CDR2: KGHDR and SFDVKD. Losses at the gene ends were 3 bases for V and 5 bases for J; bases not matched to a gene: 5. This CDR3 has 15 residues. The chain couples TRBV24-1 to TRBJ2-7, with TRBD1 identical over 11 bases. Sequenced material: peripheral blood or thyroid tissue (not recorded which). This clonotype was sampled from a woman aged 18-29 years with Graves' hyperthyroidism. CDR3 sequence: CATSDRTGGGDEQYF. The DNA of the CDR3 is TGTGCCACCAGTGATCGGACAGGGGGCGGGGACGAGCAGTACTTC.